Sequencing of this TCR beta chain was carried out in a study of monozygotic twins with inflammatory bowel disease. Study results and limitations: Repertoire likeness was no different across concordant and discordant twins, perhaps owing to restricted power.

Reprocessing the 5' RACE reads, TCRdb reports a single entry for every CDR3 protein and omits DNA. The repertoire table contains approximately 400,000 distinct CDR3 sequences. A note on this clonotype: The target antigen is unknown.

The CDR3 consists of 15 residues. Germline assignment: CDR1 SGHRS and CDR2 YFSETQ. This TCR derives from a human donor with ulcerative colitis or Crohn's disease, or a healthy co-twin of an affected twin (not recorded which). The chain recombines TRBV5-1 with TRBJ1-6; there is no DNA to check the TCRdb D call of TRBD1. The sample taken for sequencing was blood. Here the CDR3 reads CASSLELPENSPLHF.